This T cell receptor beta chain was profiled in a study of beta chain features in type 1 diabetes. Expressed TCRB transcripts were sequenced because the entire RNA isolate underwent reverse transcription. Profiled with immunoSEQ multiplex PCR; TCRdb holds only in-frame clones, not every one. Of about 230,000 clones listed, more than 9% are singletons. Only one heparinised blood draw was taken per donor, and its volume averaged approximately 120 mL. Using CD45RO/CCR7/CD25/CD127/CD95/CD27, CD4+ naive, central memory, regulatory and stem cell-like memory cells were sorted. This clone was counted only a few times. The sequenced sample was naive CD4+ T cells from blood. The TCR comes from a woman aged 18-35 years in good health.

The CDR3 here is CAWSNYSGNTIYF. The CDR3 coding sequence is TGTGCCTGGAGTAACTACTCTGGAAACACCATATATTTT. This sequence joins TRBV30 and TRBJ1-3; D is uncertain. Germline assignment: CDR1 GTSNPN and CDR2 SVGIG (reference sequence). The CDR3 runs 13 residues. The germline V and J ends were trimmed by 2 bases and 0 bases, with 5 bases remaining between them.